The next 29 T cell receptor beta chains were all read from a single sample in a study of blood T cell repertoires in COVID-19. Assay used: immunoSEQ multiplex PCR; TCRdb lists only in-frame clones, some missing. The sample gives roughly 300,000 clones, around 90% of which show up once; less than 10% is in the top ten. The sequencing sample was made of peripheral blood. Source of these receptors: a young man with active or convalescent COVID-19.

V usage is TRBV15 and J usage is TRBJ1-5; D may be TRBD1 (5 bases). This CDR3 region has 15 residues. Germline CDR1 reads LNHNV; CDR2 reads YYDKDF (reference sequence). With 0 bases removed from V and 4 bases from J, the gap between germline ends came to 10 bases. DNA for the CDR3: TGTGCCACCAGCAGAGATCGGGCAGGGAATCAGCCCCAGCATTTT. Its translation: CATSRDRAGNQPQHF.

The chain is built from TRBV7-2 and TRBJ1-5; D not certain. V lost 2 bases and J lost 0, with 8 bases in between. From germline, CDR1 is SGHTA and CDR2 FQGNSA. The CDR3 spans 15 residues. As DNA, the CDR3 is TGTGCCAGCAGCTTAAACGGTTATAGCAATCAGCCCCAGCATTTT. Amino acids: CASSLNGYSNQPQHF.

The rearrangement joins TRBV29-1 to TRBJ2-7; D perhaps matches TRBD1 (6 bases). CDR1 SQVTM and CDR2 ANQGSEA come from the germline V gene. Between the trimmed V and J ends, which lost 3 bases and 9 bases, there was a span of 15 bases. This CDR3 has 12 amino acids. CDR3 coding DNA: TGCAGCGTTGAGGGTTACGAAGGGGGGCAGTACTTC. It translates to CSVEGYEGGQYF.

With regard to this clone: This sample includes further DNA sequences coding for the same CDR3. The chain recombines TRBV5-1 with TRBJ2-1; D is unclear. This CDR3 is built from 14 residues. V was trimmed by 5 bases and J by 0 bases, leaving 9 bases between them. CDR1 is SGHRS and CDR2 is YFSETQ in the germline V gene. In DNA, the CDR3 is TGCGCCAGCAGTCACTCTAGCTCCTACAATGAGCAGTTCTTC. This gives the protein CASSHSSSYNEQFF.

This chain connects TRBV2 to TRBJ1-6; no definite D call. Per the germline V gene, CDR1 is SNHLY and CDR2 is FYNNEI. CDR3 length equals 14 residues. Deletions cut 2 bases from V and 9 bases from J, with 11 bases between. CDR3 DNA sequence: TGTGCCAGCAGTGAAAGGGAGGAGGGTTCACCCCTCCACTTT. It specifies CASSEREEGSPLHF.

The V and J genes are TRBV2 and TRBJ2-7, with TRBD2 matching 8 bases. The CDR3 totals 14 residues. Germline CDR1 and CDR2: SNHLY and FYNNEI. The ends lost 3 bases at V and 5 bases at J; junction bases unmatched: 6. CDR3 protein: CASSDISGAHEQYF. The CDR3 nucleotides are TGTGCCAGCAGTGATATTAGCGGGGCCCACGAGCAGTACTTC.

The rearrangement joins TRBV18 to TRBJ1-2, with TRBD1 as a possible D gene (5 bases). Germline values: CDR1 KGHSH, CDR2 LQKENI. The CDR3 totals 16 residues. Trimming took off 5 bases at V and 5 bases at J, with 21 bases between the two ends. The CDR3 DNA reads TGTGCCAGCTCAAGAGACACCTTCCGGGGGGATTATGGCTACACCTTC. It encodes CASSRDTFRGDYGYTF.

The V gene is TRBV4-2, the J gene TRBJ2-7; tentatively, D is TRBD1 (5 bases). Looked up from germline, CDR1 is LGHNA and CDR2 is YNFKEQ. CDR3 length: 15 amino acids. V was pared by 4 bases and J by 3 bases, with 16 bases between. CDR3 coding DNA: TGTGCCAGCAGCCCTCGTCAGGGAATAGTCTACGAGCAGTACTTC. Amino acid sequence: CASSPRQGIVYEQYF.

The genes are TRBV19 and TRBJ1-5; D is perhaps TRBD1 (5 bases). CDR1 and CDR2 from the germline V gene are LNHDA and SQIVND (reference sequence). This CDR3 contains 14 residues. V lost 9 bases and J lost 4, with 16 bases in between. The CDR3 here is CASSVFGANQPQHF. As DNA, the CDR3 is TGTGCCAGCTCCGTTTTTGGGGCAAATCAGCCCCAGCATTTT.

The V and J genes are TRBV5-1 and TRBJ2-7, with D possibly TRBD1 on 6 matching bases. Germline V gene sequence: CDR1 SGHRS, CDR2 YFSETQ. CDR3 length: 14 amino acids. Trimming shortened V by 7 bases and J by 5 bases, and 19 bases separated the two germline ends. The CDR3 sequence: CASGSGTSPHEQYF. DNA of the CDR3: TGCGCCAGCGGATCAGGGACATCCCCCCACGAGCAGTACTTC.

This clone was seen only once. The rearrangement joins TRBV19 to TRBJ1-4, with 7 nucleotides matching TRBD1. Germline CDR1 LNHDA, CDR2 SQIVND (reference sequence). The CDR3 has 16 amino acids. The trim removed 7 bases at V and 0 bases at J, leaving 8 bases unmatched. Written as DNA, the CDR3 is TGTGCCAGTACTCAGGACAGGATTGCAACTAATGAAAAACTGTTTTTT. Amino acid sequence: CASTQDRIATNEKLFF.

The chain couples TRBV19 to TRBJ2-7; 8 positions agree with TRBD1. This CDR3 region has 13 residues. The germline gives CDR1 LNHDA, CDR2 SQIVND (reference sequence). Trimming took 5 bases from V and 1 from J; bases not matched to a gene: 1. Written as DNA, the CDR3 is TGTGCCAGTAGTGGACAGGGATCCTACGAGCAGTACTTC. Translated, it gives CASSGQGSYEQYF.

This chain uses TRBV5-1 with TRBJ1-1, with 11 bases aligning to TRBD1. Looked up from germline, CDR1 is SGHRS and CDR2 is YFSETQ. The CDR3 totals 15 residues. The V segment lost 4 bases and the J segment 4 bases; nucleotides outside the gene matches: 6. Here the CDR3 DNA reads TGCGCCAGCAGCCCGGACAGGGGGCTCGGCACTGAAGCTTTCTTT. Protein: CASSPDRGLGTEAFF.

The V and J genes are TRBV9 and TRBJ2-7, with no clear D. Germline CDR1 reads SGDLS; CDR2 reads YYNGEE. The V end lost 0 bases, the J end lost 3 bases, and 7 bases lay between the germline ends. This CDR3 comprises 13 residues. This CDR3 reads CASSVGLNYEQYF. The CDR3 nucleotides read TGTGCCAGCAGCGTAGGGCTTAACTACGAGCAGTACTTC.

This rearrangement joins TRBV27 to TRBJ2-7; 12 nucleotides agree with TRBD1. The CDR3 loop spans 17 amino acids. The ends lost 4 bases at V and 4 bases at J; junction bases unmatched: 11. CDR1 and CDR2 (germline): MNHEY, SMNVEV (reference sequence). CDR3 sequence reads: CASSSYELGQGAYEQYF. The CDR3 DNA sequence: TGTGCCAGCAGTTCTTATGAATTGGGACAGGGGGCTTACGAGCAGTACTTC.

The CDR3 protein is CASKQGAVNSPLHF. The CDR3 DNA is TGTGCCAGCAAGCAGGGGGCGGTGAATTCACCCCTCCACTTT. The chain links TRBV6-5 to TRBJ1-6; TRBD1 agrees at 8 bases. CDR1 and CDR2 (germline): MNHEY, SVGAGI. There are 14 residues in the CDR3. Trimming cost V 7 bases and J 7 bases; bases outside gene matches: 6.

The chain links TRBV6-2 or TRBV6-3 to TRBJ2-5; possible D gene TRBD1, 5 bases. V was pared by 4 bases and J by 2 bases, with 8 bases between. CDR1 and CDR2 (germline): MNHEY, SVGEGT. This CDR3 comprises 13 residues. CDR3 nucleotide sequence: TGTGCCAGCAGTTGGACACTGCAAGAGACCCAGTACTTC. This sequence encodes CASSWTLQETQYF.

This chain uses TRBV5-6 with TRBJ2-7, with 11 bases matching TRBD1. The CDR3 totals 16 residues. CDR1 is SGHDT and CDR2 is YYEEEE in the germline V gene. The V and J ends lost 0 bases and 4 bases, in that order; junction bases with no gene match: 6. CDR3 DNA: TGTGCCAGCAGCTTGGTAGGGACAGGGGGTCGATACGAGCAGTACTTC. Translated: CASSLVGTGGRYEQYF.

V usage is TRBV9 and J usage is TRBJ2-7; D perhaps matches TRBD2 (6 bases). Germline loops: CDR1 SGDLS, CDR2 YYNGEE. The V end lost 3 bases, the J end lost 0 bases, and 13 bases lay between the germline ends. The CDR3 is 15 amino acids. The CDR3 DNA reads TGTGCCAGCAGCGAGGGTGGGGGGAGCTCCTACGAGCAGTACTTC. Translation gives CASSEGGGSSYEQYF.

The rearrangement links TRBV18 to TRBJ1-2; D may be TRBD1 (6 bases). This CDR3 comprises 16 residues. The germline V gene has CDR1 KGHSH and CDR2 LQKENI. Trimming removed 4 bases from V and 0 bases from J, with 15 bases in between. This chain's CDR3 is CASSLSGDIANYGYTF. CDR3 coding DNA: TGTGCCAGCTCACTCAGCGGGGACATCGCTAACTATGGCTACACCTTC. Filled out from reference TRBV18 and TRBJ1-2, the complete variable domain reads NAGVMQNPRHLVRRRGQEARLRCSPMKGHSHVYWYRQLPEEGLKFMVYLQKENIIDESGMPKERFSAEFPKEGPSILRIQQVVRGDSAAYFCASSLSGDIANYGYTFGSGTRLTVV.

In DNA, the CDR3 is TGTGCCAGTCAAGAAGGGGGCCCACTCTACGAGCAGTACTTC. Protein product: CASQEGGPLYEQYF. The chain combines TRBV19 with TRBJ2-7; 7 nucleotides match TRBD1. Trimming took 8 bases from V and 3 from J; bases not matched to a gene: 10. The length of the CDR3 is 14 residues. The germline V gene has CDR1 LNHDA and CDR2 SQIVND (reference sequence). The full variable domain, rest sourced from reference TRBV19 and TRBJ2-7, is DGGITQSPKYLFRKEGQNVTLSCEQNLNHDAMYWYRQDPGQGLRLIYYSQIVNDFQKGDIAEGYSVSREKKESFPLTVTSAQKNPTAFYLCASQEGGPLYEQYFGPGTRLTVT.

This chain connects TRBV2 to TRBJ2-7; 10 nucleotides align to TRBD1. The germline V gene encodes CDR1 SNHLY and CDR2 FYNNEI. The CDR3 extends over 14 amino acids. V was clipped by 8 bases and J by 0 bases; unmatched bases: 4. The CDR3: CASLRTGGSYEQYF. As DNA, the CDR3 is TGTGCCAGCCTCCGGACAGGGGGCTCCTACGAGCAGTACTTC.

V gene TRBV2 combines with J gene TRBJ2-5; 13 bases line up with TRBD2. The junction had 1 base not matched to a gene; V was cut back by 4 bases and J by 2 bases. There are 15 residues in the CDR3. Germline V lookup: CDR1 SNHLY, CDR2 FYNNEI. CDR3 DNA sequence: TGTGCCAGCAGTGGGGGACTAGCGGGGCAAGAGACCCAGTACTTC. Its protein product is CASSGGLAGQETQYF.

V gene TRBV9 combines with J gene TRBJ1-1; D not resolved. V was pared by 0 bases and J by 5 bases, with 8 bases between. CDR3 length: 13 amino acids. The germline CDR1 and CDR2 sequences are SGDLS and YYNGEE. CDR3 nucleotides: TGTGCCAGCAGCGTAGGTGGGGAGACTGAAGCTTTCTTT. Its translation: CASSVGGETEAFF.

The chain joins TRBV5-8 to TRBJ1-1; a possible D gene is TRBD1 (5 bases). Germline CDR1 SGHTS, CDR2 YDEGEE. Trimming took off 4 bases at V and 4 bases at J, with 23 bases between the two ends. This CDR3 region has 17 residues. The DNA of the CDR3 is TGTGCCAGCAGCGAACGTCTTCAGGGCTCACGAGGCACTGAAGCTTTCTTT. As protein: CASSERLQGSRGTEAFF.

Here the CDR3 DNA reads TGTGCCAGCTCACCAGTGTATTCCGGCGCGGACCAAGAGACCCAGTACTTC. Its translation is CASSPVYSGADQETQYF. V gene TRBV18 combines with J gene TRBJ2-5; no clear D gene. The V gene lost 2 bases and the J gene lost 0 bases, with 16 bases spanning the gap. The CDR3 totals 17 residues. Germline-derived CDR1 and CDR2 are KGHSH and LQKENI.

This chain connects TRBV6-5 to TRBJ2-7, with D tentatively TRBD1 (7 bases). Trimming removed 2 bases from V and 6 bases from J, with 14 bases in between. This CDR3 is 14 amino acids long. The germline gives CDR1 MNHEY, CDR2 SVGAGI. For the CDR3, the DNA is TGTGCCAGCAGTTACGTGGGGCAGGGGGGCGAGCAGTACTTC. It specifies CASSYVGQGGEQYF.

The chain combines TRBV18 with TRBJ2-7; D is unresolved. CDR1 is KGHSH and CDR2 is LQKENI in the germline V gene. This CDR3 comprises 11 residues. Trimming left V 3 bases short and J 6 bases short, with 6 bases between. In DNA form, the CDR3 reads TGTGCCAGCTCACCTCAGGTCGAGCAGTACTTC. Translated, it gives CASSPQVEQYF.

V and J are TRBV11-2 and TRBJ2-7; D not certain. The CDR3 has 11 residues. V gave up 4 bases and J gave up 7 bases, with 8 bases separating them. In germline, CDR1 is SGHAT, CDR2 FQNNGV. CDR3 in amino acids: CASSSLFEQYF. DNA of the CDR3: TGTGCCAGCAGCTCCCTCTTTGAGCAGTACTTC.